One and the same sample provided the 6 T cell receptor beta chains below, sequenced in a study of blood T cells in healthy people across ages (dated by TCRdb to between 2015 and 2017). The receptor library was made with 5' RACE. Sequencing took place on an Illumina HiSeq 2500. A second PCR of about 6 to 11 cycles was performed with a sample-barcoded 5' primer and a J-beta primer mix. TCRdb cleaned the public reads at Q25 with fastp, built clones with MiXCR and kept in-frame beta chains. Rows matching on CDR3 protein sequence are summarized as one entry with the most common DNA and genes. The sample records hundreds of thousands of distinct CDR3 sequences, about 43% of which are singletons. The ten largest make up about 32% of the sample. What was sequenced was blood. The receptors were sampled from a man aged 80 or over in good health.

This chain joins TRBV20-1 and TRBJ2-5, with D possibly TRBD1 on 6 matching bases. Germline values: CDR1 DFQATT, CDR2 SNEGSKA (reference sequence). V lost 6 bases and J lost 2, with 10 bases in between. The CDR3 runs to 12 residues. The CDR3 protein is CSAYGTQETQYF. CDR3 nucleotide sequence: TGCAGTGCCTACGGGACACAAGAGACCCAGTACTTC.

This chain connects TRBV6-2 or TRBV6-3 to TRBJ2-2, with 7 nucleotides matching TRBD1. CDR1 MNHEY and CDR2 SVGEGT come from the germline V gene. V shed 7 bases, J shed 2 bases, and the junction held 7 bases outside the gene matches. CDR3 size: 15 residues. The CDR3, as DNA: TGTGCCAGCATAGGGACAGCTTTTAACACCGGGGAGCTGTTTTTT. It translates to CASIGTAFNTGELFF.

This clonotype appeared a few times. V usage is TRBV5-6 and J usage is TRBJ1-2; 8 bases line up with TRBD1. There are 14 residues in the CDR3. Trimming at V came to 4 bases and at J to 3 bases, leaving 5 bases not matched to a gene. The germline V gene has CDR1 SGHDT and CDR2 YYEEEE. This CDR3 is CASSPPTGDYGYTF. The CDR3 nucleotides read TGTGCCAGCAGCCCACCGACAGGGGACTATGGCTACACCTTC.

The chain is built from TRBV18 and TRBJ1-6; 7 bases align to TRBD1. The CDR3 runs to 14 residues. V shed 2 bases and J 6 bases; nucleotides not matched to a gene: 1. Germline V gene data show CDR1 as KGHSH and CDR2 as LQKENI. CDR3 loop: CASSPDRANSPLHF. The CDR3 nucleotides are TGTGCCAGCTCACCAGACAGGGCTAATTCACCCCTCCACTTT.

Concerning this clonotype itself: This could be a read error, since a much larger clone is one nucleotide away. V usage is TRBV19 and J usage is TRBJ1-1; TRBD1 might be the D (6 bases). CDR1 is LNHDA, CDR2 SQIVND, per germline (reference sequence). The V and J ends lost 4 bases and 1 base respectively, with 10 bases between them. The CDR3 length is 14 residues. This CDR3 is CASSTSGANTEAFF. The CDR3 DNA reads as TGTGCCAGTAGTACCTCGGGGGCGAACACTGAAGCTTTCTTT.

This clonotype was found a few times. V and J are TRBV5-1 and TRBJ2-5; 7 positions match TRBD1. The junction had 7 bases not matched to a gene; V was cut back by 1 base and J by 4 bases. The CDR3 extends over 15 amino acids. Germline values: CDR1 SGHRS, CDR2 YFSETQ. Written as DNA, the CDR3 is TGCGCCAGCAGCTTGACGACAGGGAAGGGAGAGACCCAGTACTTC. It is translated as CASSLTTGKGETQYF.